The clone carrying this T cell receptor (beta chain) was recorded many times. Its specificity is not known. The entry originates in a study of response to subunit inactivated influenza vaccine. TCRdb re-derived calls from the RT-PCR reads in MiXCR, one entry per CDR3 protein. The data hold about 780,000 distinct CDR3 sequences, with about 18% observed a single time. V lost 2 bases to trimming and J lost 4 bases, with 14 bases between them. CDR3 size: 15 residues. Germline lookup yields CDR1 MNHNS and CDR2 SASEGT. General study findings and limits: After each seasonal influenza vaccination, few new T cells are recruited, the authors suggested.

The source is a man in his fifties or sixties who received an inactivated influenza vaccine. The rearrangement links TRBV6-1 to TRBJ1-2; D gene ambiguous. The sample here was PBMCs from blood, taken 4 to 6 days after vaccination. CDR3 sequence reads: CASSEPSSPPYGYTF. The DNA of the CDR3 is TGTGCCAGCAGTGAACCAAGCAGTCCGCCCTATGGCTACACCTTC.